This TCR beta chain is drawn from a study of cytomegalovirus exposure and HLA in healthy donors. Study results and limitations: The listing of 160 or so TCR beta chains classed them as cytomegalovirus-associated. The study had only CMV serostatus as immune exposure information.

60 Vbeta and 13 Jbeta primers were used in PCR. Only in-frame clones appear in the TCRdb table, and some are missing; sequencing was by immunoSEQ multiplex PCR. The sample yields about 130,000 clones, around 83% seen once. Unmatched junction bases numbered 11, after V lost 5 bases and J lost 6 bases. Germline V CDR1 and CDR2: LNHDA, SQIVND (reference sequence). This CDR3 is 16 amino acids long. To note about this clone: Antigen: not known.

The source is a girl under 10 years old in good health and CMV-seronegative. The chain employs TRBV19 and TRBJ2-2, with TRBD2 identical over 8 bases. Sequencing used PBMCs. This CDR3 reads CASSAGGDRGSGELFF. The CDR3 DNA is TGTGCCAGTAGTGCGGGGGGAGACAGAGGGTCCGGGGAGCTGTTTTTT.